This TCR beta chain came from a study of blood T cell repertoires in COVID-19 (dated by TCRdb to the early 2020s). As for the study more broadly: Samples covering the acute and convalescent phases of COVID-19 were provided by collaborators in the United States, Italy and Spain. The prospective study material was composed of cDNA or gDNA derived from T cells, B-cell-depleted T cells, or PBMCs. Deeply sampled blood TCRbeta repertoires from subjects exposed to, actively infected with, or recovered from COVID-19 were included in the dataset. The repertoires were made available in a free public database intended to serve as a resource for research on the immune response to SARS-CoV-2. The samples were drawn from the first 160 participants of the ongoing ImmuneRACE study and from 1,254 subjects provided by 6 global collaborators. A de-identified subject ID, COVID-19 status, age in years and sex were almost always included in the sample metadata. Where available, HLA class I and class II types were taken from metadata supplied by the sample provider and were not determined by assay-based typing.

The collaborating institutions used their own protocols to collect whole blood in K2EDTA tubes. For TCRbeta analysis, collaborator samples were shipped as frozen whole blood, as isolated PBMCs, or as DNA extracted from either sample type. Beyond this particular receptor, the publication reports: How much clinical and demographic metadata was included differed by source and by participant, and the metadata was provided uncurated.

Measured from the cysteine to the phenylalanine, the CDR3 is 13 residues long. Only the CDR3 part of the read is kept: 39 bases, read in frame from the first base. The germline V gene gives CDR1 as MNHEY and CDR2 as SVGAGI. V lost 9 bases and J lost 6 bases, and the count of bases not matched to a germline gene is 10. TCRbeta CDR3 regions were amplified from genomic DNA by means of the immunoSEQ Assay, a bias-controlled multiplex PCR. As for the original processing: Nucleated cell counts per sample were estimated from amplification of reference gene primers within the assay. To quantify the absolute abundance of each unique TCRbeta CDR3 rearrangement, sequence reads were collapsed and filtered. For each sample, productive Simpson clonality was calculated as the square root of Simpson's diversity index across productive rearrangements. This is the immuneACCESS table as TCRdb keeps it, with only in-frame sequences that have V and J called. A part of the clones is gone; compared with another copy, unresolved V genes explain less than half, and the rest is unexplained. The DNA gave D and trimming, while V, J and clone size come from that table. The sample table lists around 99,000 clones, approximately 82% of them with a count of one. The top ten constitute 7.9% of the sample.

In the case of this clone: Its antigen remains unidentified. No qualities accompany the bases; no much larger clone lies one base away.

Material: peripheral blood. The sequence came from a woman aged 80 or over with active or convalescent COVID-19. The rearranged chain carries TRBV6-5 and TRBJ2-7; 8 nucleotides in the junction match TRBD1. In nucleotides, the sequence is TGTGCCAGTTCCCGACAGGGGTTGGGCGAGCAGTACTTC. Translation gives CASSRQGLGEQYF.